These 15 T cell receptor beta chains were all obtained from the same sample, sequenced in a study of vaccination and CD4 T cells after COVID-19. Indicated treatment: roughly ten-day PBMC culture with coronavirus spike peptide pools or control peptides (ViraFEST assay). Researchers used the Oncomine TCR Beta short-read assay to sequence DNA from cultured CD4+ T cells. Via MiXCR, TCRdb re-called the PCR reads, giving one row per CDR3 protein. The sample lists about 20,000 distinct CDR3 sequences, more than 50% occurring once. No antigens are known for them. Sequences were obtained from CD4+ T cells from blood, cultured in vitro. The source of these receptors is a human donor who had recovered from COVID-19.

This clonotype showed up just a few times. This chain links TRBV18 with TRBJ1-6; D may be TRBD1 (5 bases). V was shortened by 3 bases and J by 0 bases, with 15 bases between the two germline ends. Germline V gene lookup returns CDR1 KGHSH and CDR2 LQKENI. The CDR3 is 18 residues long. The CDR3 coding sequence is TGTGCCAGCTCACCGACATCTCAGGGTGGCTCCTATAATTCACCCCTCCACTTT. As protein: CASSPTSQGGSYNSPLHF.

The chain recombines TRBV9 with TRBJ1-1, with D perhaps TRBD1 (5 bases). The CDR3 loop spans 14 amino acids. V was trimmed by 3 bases and J by 0 bases, leaving 9 bases between them. Germline CDR1 and CDR2: SGDLS and YYNGEE. As DNA, the CDR3 is TGTGCCAGCAGCGCGGGACTGATGAACACTGAAGCTTTCTTT. Its protein product is CASSAGLMNTEAFF.

The chain combines TRBV19 with TRBJ1-2; D is perhaps TRBD1 (5 bases). V was cut by 5 bases and J by 2 bases, with 9 bases left in between. The CDR3 is made up of 13 amino acids. Germline CDR1 is LNHDA and CDR2 is SQIVND (reference sequence). Here the CDR3 reads CASSLGGNYGYTF. The DNA for the CDR3 is TGTGCCAGTAGTCTTGGGGGGAACTATGGCTACACCTTC.

This chain connects TRBV6-5 to TRBJ2-5, with a weak D call TRBD2 (6 bases). Trimming shortened V by 2 bases and J by 2 bases, and 9 bases separated the two germline ends. The CDR3 runs to 14 residues. Germline assignment: CDR1 MNHEY and CDR2 SVGAGI. The CDR3 nucleotides read TGTGCCAGCAGTTACAAGACTAGTCAAGAGACCCAGTACTTC. Protein: CASSYKTSQETQYF.

The chain recombines TRBV19 with TRBJ2-5; a weak D match, TRBD2 (6 bases). The CDR3 sequence is 14 residues long. Germline V gene data show CDR1 as LNHDA and CDR2 as SQIVND (reference sequence). Trimming took off 3 bases at V and 5 bases at J, with 13 bases between the two ends. The CDR3 sequence: CASSIPGSDETQYF. DNA for the CDR3: TGTGCCAGTAGTATTCCCGGGAGCGATGAGACCCAGTACTTC. The full variable domain, its missing parts supplied by reference TRBV19 and TRBJ2-5, is DGGITQSPKYLFRKEGQNVTLSCEQNLNHDAMYWYRQDPGQGLRLIYYSQIVNDFQKGDIAEGYSVSREKKESFPLTVTSAQKNPTAFYLCASSIPGSDETQYFGPGTRLLVL.

V gene TRBV15 combines with J gene TRBJ2-1; D is undetermined. Trimming removed 2 bases from V and 8 bases from J, with 19 bases in between. This CDR3 has 16 residues. Germline CDR1 LNHNV, CDR2 YYDKDF (reference sequence). This chain's CDR3 is CATSRTTHSFLDEQFF. For the CDR3, the DNA is TGTGCCACCAGCAGAACCACCCACTCCTTCCTAGATGAGCAGTTCTTC.

The rearrangement uses TRBV5-1 and TRBJ2-2; D unresolved. Germline V gene lookup returns CDR1 SGHRS and CDR2 YFSETQ. The CDR3 runs 14 residues. The V end lost 5 bases, the J end lost 2 bases, and 10 bases lay between the germline ends. The chain's CDR3 is CASRLESNTGELFF. The CDR3, as DNA: TGCGCCAGCAGGCTTGAGAGTAACACCGGGGAGCTGTTTTTT.

This clonotype has just a few counts. The rearrangement joins TRBV6-1 to TRBJ1-3; 7 bases align to TRBD1. The CDR3 has 14 amino acids. Trimming at V came to 5 bases and at J to 3 bases, leaving 4 bases not matched to a gene. CDR1 and CDR2 from the germline V gene are MNHNS and SASEGT. The chain's CDR3 is CASSTGVYGNTIYF. CDR3 in DNA: TGTGCCAGCAGTACAGGGGTCTATGGAAACACCATATATTTT.

In this sample, this clonotype is medium-sized (0.01 to 0.1%). The rearrangement links TRBV20-1 to TRBJ2-1; a weak D match, TRBD1 (6 bases). Germline CDR1 DFQATT, CDR2 SNEGSKA (reference sequence). V lost 3 bases and J 5 bases, leaving 20 bases between the germline ends. This CDR3 region has 16 residues. CDR3 bases: TGCAGTGCTAGGGACAGCGGACGGTTCCGTAACAATGAGCAGTTCTTC. Translating it yields CSARDSGRFRNNEQFF.

The rearrangement joins TRBV28 to TRBJ2-1; D is uncertain. The germline gives CDR1 MDHEN, CDR2 SYDVKM. CDR3 length: 13 amino acids. Trimming pared 2 bases from V and 10 bases from J, leaving 12 bases between. The CDR3 region is CASSLHGLGEQFF. As DNA, the CDR3 is TGTGCCAGCAGTTTACACGGGCTAGGAGAGCAGTTCTTC. Full variable domain (rest looked up from reference TRBV28 and TRBJ2-1): DVKVTQSSRYLVKRTGEKVFLECVQDMDHENMFWYRQDPGLGLRLIYFSYDVKMKEKGDIPEGYSVSREKKERFSLILESASTNQTSMYLCASSLHGLGEQFFGPGTRLTVL.

J is TRBJ2-7 and V is TRBV7-2; 7 bases are shared with TRBD1. After removal of 4 bases from V and 2 bases from J, the junction contained 5 bases not matched to a gene. CDR1 is SGHTA and CDR2 is FQGNSA in the germline V gene. This CDR3 region has 14 residues. CDR3 DNA sequence: TGTGCCAGCAGCTCCCGACAGGGAACCTACGAGCAGTACTTC. This sequence encodes CASSSRQGTYEQYF.

This chain links TRBV25-1 with TRBJ1-1; D is unresolved. Deletions cut 7 bases from V and 2 bases from J, with 11 bases between. In germline, CDR1 is MGHDK, CDR2 SYGVNS. The CDR3 runs to 13 residues. CDR3 amino acids: CASTRSVNTEAFF. For the CDR3, the DNA is TGTGCCAGCACCAGAAGTGTTAACACTGAAGCTTTCTTT.

The chain uses TRBV15 and TRBJ1-2; D call uncertain. The V and J ends lost 0 bases and 7 bases respectively, with 15 bases between them. The CDR3 spans 15 residues. Germline CDR1 LNHNV, CDR2 YYDKDF (reference sequence). This CDR3 is CATSRDALRTGGYTF. The DNA for the CDR3 is TGTGCCACCAGCAGAGACGCCTTGAGGACGGGTGGCTACACCTTC.

This clonotype has just a few counts. The chain links TRBV19 to TRBJ1-2; 8 bases match TRBD1. J gave up 7 bases and V 1 base, and 5 bases lay outside the gene matches. The CDR3 has 14 amino acids. Per the germline V gene, CDR1 is LNHDA and CDR2 is SQIVND (reference sequence). CDR3 residues: CASSIGVGQGGYTF. The CDR3, as DNA: TGTGCCAGTAGTATAGGTGTCGGACAGGGTGGCTACACCTTC.

The CDR3 reads CAIRQDRDQPQHF. CDR3 bases: TGTGCCATTCGGCAGGACAGAGATCAGCCCCAGCATTTT. The chain has TRBV6-1 and TRBJ1-5, with TRBD1 as a possible D gene (6 bases). Trimming cost V 10 bases and J 5 bases, with 15 bases left between them. The CDR3 totals 13 residues. Germline assignment: CDR1 MNHNS and CDR2 SASEGT.